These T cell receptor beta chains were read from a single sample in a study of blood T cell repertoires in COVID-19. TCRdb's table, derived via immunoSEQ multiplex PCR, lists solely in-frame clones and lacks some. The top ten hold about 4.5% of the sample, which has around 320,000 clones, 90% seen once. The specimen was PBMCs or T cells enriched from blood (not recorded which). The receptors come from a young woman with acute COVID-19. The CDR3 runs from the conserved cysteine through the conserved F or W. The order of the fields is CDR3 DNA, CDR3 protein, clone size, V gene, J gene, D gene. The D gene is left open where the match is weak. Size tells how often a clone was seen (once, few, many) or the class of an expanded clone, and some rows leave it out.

CDR3 DNA: TGTGCCAGTCGTGACAGTTACCTCTCCTACGAGCAGTACTTC; CDR3 protein: CASRDSYLSYEQYF; clone size: NA; V gene: TRBV19; J gene: TRBJ2-7; D gene: NA
CDR3 DNA: TGTGCCAGCAGTGACAGGGGGAGCTCCTACGAGCAGTACTTC; CDR3 protein: CASSDRGSSYEQYF; clone size: once; V gene: TRBV2; J gene: TRBJ2-7; D gene: TRBD1
CDR3 DNA: TGTGCCAGCAGTGAATATAGGACTAGCGGGAGTCAGTACTTC; CDR3 protein: CASSEYRTSGSQYF; clone size: NA; V gene: TRBV25-1; J gene: TRBJ2-7; D gene: TRBD2
CDR3 DNA: TGTGCCTGGAGTTGGGGGGGCGCCCACGAGCAGTACTTC; CDR3 protein: CAWSWGGAHEQYF; clone size: NA; V gene: TRBV30; J gene: TRBJ2-7; D gene: NA
CDR3 DNA: TGTGCCTGGACTGCCGGGGGTTTGGGCTACACCTTC; CDR3 protein: CAWTAGGLGYTF; clone size: NA; V gene: TRBV30; J gene: TRBJ1-2; D gene: NA
CDR3 DNA: TGTGCCAGCACCAAATTCCGGGACAGGGAGAGAAATGAGCAGTTCTTC; CDR3 protein: CASTKFRDRERNEQFF; clone size: NA; V gene: TRBV2; J gene: TRBJ2-1; D gene: TRBD1
CDR3 DNA: TGTGCCAGCAGCACGATGGACAGGGGGCTTGGCGAGCAGTACTTC; CDR3 protein: CASSTMDRGLGEQYF; clone size: NA; V gene: TRBV11-2; J gene: TRBJ2-7; D gene: TRBD1
CDR3 DNA: TGTGCCAGTAGTATCGGAGGCGGGGGCTCTGGAAACACCATATATTTT; CDR3 protein: CASSIGGGGSGNTIYF; clone size: few; V gene: TRBV19; J gene: TRBJ1-3; D gene: NA
CDR3 DNA: TGTGCCAGCAGCTCCGGTTCGCCCTACAATGAGCAGTTCTTC; CDR3 protein: CASSSGSPYNEQFF; clone size: NA; V gene: TRBV7-9; J gene: TRBJ2-1; D gene: NA
CDR3 DNA: TGTGCTAGCAGCTTAGGCCACGGCTCTGGAAACACCATATATTTT; CDR3 protein: CASSLGHGSGNTIYF; clone size: NA; V gene: TRBV7-7; J gene: TRBJ1-3; D gene: NA
CDR3 DNA: TGTGCCAGCTCACCCCCCCGGGACGAGCAGTACTTC; CDR3 protein: CASSPPRDEQYF; clone size: NA; V gene: TRBV18; J gene: TRBJ2-7; D gene: NA
CDR3 DNA: TGTGCTAGTGGTTCCCGAATACAGGCTGGGATGTCGGGCTACACCTTC; CDR3 protein: CASGSRIQAGMSGYTF; clone size: NA; V gene: TRBV12-5; J gene: TRBJ1-2; D gene: NA
CDR3 DNA: TGTGCCAGCGGATACCAGGGGAGCTACGAGCAGTACTTC; CDR3 protein: CASGYQGSYEQYF; clone size: NA; V gene: TRBV11-3; J gene: TRBJ2-7; D gene: NA
CDR3 DNA: TGTGCCAGTAGTATTGGGCCAGGGGCTAATGAAAAACTGTTTTTT; CDR3 protein: CASSIGPGANEKLFF; clone size: NA; V gene: TRBV19; J gene: TRBJ1-4; D gene: NA
CDR3 DNA: TGTGCCAGCAGTTACTCTGGACGGCCGGGAGGCTATGGCTACACCTTC; CDR3 protein: CASSYSGRPGGYGYTF; clone size: NA; V gene: TRBV6-5; J gene: TRBJ1-2; D gene: NA
CDR3 DNA: TGTGCCAGCAGCATGGCGGGACTAGCAGTTTCCTACGAGCAGTACTTC; CDR3 protein: CASSMAGLAVSYEQYF; clone size: NA; V gene: TRBV11-2; J gene: TRBJ2-7; D gene: TRBD2
CDR3 DNA: TGTGCCAGCAGCTTAACGGGAGCGGGCACCGGGGAGCTGTTTTTT; CDR3 protein: CASSLTGAGTGELFF; clone size: NA; V gene: TRBV7-3; J gene: TRBJ2-2; D gene: NA
CDR3 DNA: TGTGCCAGCAGCTCGGTTGGACTCCAAACCTACGAGCAGTACTTC; CDR3 protein: CASSSVGLQTYEQYF; clone size: NA; V gene: TRBV7-9; J gene: TRBJ2-7; D gene: NA
CDR3 DNA: TGTGCCATCACGCGGAGTGGGGCGGGGGATGAGCAGTTCTTC; CDR3 protein: CAITRSGAGDEQFF; clone size: NA; V gene: TRBV10-3; J gene: TRBJ2-1; D gene: TRBD2
CDR3 DNA: TGTGCCAGCAGTATAACAGGGAATTCCTATAATTCACCCCTCCACTTT; CDR3 protein: CASSITGNSYNSPLHF; clone size: few; V gene: TRBV28; J gene: TRBJ1-6; D gene: NA
CDR3 DNA: TGCAGTGCTAGTAGAGGAAGGGGCACTGAAGCTTTCTTT; CDR3 protein: CSASRGRGTEAFF; clone size: NA; V gene: TRBV20-1; J gene: TRBJ1-1; D gene: NA
CDR3 DNA: TGTGCCAGCTCACCTCTCACCCAGCGGAACACCGGGGAGCTGTTTTTT; CDR3 protein: CASSPLTQRNTGELFF; clone size: few; V gene: TRBV18; J gene: TRBJ2-2; D gene: NA
CDR3 DNA: TGTGCCAGCAGTCCCACAGGGTGGGATAACTATGGCTACACCTTC; CDR3 protein: CASSPTGWDNYGYTF; clone size: NA; V gene: TRBV5-8; J gene: TRBJ1-2; D gene: NA
CDR3 DNA: TGTGCCAGCAGTCTCGACAGGAACACTGAAGCTTTCTTT; CDR3 protein: CASSLDRNTEAFF; clone size: NA; V gene: TRBV7-2; J gene: TRBJ1-1; D gene: NA
CDR3 DNA: TGTGCCAGCAGTGTGACAGGATCGAACACCGGGGAGCTGTTTTTT; CDR3 protein: CASSVTGSNTGELFF; clone size: once; V gene: TRBV6-4; J gene: TRBJ2-2; D gene: NA
CDR3 DNA: TGTGCCAGCAGTAAGGGGCACTCTGGAAACACCATATATTTT; CDR3 protein: CASSKGHSGNTIYF; clone size: NA; V gene: TRBV25-1; J gene: TRBJ1-3; D gene: NA
CDR3 DNA: TGCGCCAGCAGCGTGGACAGGGGAGAAGCTTTCTTT; CDR3 protein: CASSVDRGEAFF; clone size: NA; V gene: TRBV10-1; J gene: TRBJ1-1; D gene: TRBD1
CDR3 DNA: TGTGCCAGCTCAAAGATACAGGGTGCGGGCACAGATACGCAGTATTTT; CDR3 protein: CASSKIQGAGTDTQYF; clone size: NA; V gene: TRBV18; J gene: TRBJ2-3; D gene: NA
CDR3 DNA: TGCGCCAGCAGCCAAGTCTGGATAGGCTCCGTCGGGTCAGATACGCAGTATTTT; CDR3 protein: CASSQVWIGSVGSDTQYF; clone size: NA; V gene: TRBV4-1; J gene: TRBJ2-3; D gene: NA
CDR3 DNA: TGTGCCAGCAGCCCAGCAGGGGGGACCGGGGAGCTGTTTTTT; CDR3 protein: CASSPAGGTGELFF; clone size: NA; V gene: TRBV7-2; J gene: TRBJ2-2; D gene: NA
CDR3 DNA: TGTGCCAGCAGCCCGACAGGGGGCGGCGAGCAGTACTTC; CDR3 protein: CASSPTGGGEQYF; clone size: NA; V gene: TRBV7-3; J gene: TRBJ2-7; D gene: TRBD1
CDR3 DNA: TGCAGTGCTAGTGAACGGGACAGCCTCTATGGCTACACCTTC; CDR3 protein: CSASERDSLYGYTF; clone size: few; V gene: TRBV20-1; J gene: TRBJ1-2; D gene: TRBD1
CDR3 DNA: TGCGCCAGCAGCTTGGACGGGGATGAGCAGTTCTTC; CDR3 protein: CASSLDGDEQFF; clone size: NA; V gene: TRBV5-1; J gene: TRBJ2-1; D gene: NA
CDR3 DNA: TGTGCCAGCAGCTTAGCTATACCCTTTAACCGGGACTGGAAATACAATGAGCAGTTCTTC; CDR3 protein: CASSLAIPFNRDWKYNEQFF; clone size: NA; V gene: TRBV7-2; J gene: TRBJ2-1; D gene: NA
CDR3 DNA: TGTGCCAGCAGCTTCAGTACAGCGGAGTTGGATTCACCCCTCCACTTT; CDR3 protein: CASSFSTAELDSPLHF; clone size: once; V gene: TRBV7-6; J gene: TRBJ1-6; D gene: NA
CDR3 DNA: TGCGCCAGCAGCTTGCGGGGGGGCGCGGGAAATTCACCCCTCCACTTT; CDR3 protein: CASSLRGGAGNSPLHF; clone size: NA; V gene: TRBV5-1; J gene: TRBJ1-6; D gene: NA
CDR3 DNA: TGTGCCAGCAGCTTATCGCAGGGGCGAGGGTACTACGAGCAGTACTTC; CDR3 protein: CASSLSQGRGYYEQYF; clone size: NA; V gene: TRBV7-6; J gene: TRBJ2-7; D gene: NA
CDR3 DNA: TGTGCTAGCAGCCAGGGACAGGGGGTCACAGATACGCAGTATTTT; CDR3 protein: CASSQGQGVTDTQYF; clone size: NA; V gene: TRBV7-7; J gene: TRBJ2-3; D gene: TRBD1
CDR3 DNA: TGTGCCAGCAGCCAAGGGCCTAGCGAGCCAGAGACCCAGTACTTC; CDR3 protein: CASSQGPSEPETQYF; clone size: NA; V gene: TRBV4-2; J gene: TRBJ2-5; D gene: NA
CDR3 DNA: TGTGCTAGTGGTCCGGGGGGTGACTCCTACGAGCAGTACTTC; CDR3 protein: CASGPGGDSYEQYF; clone size: NA; V gene: TRBV12-5; J gene: TRBJ2-7; D gene: TRBD2
CDR3 DNA: TGTGCCAGCAACACATGGAGGAATCAGCCCCAGCATTTT; CDR3 protein: CASNTWRNQPQHF; clone size: few; V gene: TRBV28; J gene: TRBJ1-5; D gene: NA
CDR3 DNA: TGTGCCAGCAGGGAGGGGCGGGAAGATACGCAGTATTTT; CDR3 protein: CASREGREDTQYF; clone size: NA; V gene: TRBV6-5; J gene: TRBJ2-3; D gene: NA
CDR3 DNA: TGCAGTGCTAGTAAAAGCGGGAGTAGGTACGAGCAGTACTTC; CDR3 protein: CSASKSGSRYEQYF; clone size: NA; V gene: TRBV20-1; J gene: TRBJ2-7; D gene: TRBD2
CDR3 DNA: TGTGCCACGGGAGTTGGCCCAACTAATGAAAAACTGTTTTTT; CDR3 protein: CATGVGPTNEKLFF; clone size: NA; V gene: TRBV27; J gene: TRBJ1-4; D gene: NA
CDR3 DNA: TGTGCCAGCAGCCAATCCCCAGGGTTCTCCTACGAGCAGTACTTC; CDR3 protein: CASSQSPGFSYEQYF; clone size: NA; V gene: TRBV16; J gene: TRBJ2-7; D gene: NA
CDR3 DNA: TGTGCCAGCAGAACGGGACAGGGGCAAGCTTTCTTT; CDR3 protein: CASRTGQGQAFF; clone size: once; V gene: TRBV28; J gene: TRBJ1-1; D gene: TRBD1
CDR3 DNA: TGTGCCAGTAGTCTGCGACCGGAGGGGACGGTAGGCTACACCTTC; CDR3 protein: CASSLRPEGTVGYTF; clone size: NA; V gene: TRBV19; J gene: TRBJ1-2; D gene: NA
CDR3 DNA: TGTGCCAGCTCAGGACAGGGAGGCACTGAAGCTTTCTTT; CDR3 protein: CASSGQGGTEAFF; clone size: NA; V gene: TRBV18; J gene: TRBJ1-1; D gene: TRBD1
CDR3 DNA: TGCGCCAGCAGCTTGGGGACCCGGGGGGTCACTGAAGCTTTCTTT; CDR3 protein: CASSLGTRGVTEAFF; clone size: NA; V gene: TRBV5-1; J gene: TRBJ1-1; D gene: NA
CDR3 DNA: TGTGCCACCAGTGACTCGAGGACTGAAGCTTTCTTT; CDR3 protein: CATSDSRTEAFF; clone size: NA; V gene: TRBV24-1; J gene: TRBJ1-1; D gene: NA
CDR3 DNA: TGTGCCAGCAGTTTATCGGACAGGGGCTACGAGCAGTACTTC; CDR3 protein: CASSLSDRGYEQYF; clone size: NA; V gene: TRBV27; J gene: TRBJ2-7; D gene: TRBD1
CDR3 DNA: TGTGCCAGCAGTTTGGTCGGGCCCCAGCATTTT; CDR3 protein: CASSLVGPQHF; clone size: NA; V gene: TRBV12-3/TRBV12-4; J gene: TRBJ1-5; D gene: NA
CDR3 DNA: TGTGCCAGTAGCTTTGGACTAGCGGGAACCTACGAGCAGTACTTC; CDR3 protein: CASSFGLAGTYEQYF; clone size: once; V gene: TRBV19; J gene: TRBJ2-7; D gene: TRBD2
CDR3 DNA: TGTGCCAGCAGCTCCCAGACTGGCAATCAGCCCCAGCATTTT; CDR3 protein: CASSSQTGNQPQHF; clone size: NA; V gene: TRBV5-6; J gene: TRBJ1-5; D gene: NA
CDR3 DNA: TGTGCCATCAGTGAGAACCGGGGGGAGAGTTCACCCCTCCACTTT; CDR3 protein: CAISENRGESSPLHF; clone size: NA; V gene: TRBV10-3; J gene: TRBJ1-6; D gene: NA
CDR3 DNA: TGTGCCAGCAGCTGGAGCGGGACTAGCGGGAGTAGGGGTTACAATGAGCAGTTCTTC; CDR3 protein: CASSWSGTSGSRGYNEQFF; clone size: NA; V gene: TRBV5-4; J gene: TRBJ2-1; D gene: TRBD2